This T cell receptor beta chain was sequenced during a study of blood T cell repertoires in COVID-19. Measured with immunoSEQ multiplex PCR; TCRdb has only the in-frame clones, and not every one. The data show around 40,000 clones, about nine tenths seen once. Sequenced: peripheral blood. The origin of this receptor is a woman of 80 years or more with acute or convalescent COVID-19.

Written as DNA, the CDR3 is TGTGCTAGTGGTAAACTACAGGGTGGGAGCAATCAGCCCCAGCATTTT. As protein: CASGKLQGGSNQPQHF. The rearrangement links TRBV12-5 to TRBJ1-5; D is perhaps TRBD1 (6 bases). Per the germline V gene, CDR1 is LGHNT and CDR2 is FRNRAP. This CDR3 region has 16 residues. V was shortened by 5 bases and J by 1 base, with 15 bases between the two germline ends.